This T cell receptor (beta chain) is drawn from a study of shared clonotypes between healthy human individuals. TCRdb's table, derived via immunoSEQ multiplex PCR, lists solely in-frame clones and lacks some. Here the sample spans 2.5 million or so clones, around 94% being singletons. V lost 4 bases and J lost 0; bases outside the gene matches: 14. The CDR3 length is 18 residues. CDR1 MGHRA and CDR2 YSYEKL come from the germline V gene. The rearrangement joins TRBV4-1 to TRBJ2-7; TRBD1 aligns across 8 bases. Sequenced: naive CD4+ T cells sorted from blood. Indicated subset: CD45RA+ positively selected. The receptor's source is a young man in good health. CDR3 sequence: CASSPKANRDRISYEQYF. CDR3 DNA: TGCGCCAGCAGCCCAAAGGCCAATCGGGACAGGATCTCCTACGAGCAGTACTTC.